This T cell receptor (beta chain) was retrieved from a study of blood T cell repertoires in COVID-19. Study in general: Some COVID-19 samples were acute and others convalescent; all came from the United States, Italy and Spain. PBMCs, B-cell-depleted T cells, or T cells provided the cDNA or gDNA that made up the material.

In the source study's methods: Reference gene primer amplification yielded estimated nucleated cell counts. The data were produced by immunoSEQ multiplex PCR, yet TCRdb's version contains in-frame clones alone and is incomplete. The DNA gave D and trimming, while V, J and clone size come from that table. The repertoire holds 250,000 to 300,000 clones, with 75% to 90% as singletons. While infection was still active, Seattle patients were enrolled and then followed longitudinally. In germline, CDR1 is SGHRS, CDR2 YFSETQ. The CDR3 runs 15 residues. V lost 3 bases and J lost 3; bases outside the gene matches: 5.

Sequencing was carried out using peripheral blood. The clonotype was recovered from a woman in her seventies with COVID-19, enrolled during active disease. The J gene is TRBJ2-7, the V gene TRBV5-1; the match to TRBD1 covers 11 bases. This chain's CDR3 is CASSSGTGGRYEQYF. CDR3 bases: TGCGCCAGCAGCTCAGGGACAGGGGGTCGCTACGAGCAGTACTTC.